This T cell receptor beta chain was recorded in a study of CD8 T cells in ankylosing spondylitis. One entry per CDR3 protein, called by TCRdb with MiXCR from the 5' RACE reads. Of about 800,000 distinct CDR3 sequences in the sample, over 9.5% were seen once. Study observations and caveats: Seemingly distinctive of ankylosing spondylitis blood was a TCR beta motif formed by eight highly homologous variants. Matched synovial fluid from ankylosing spondylitis patients was reported to be enriched for disease-linked clones.

The V end lost 3 bases, the J end lost 3 bases, and 10 bases lay between the germline ends. CDR3 length: 13 residues. The germline gives CDR1 GTSNPN, CDR2 SVGIG (reference sequence). This clonotype was counted a few times. Its matching antigen is unknown. The chain joins TRBV30 to TRBJ2-3; no firm D call. This receptor was taken from a male donor with ankylosing spondylitis. Specimen: blood, either unsorted or a sorted T cell fraction (not recorded which). The CDR3 DNA follows: TGTGCCTGGAGCCGCCGCAGTACAGATACGCAGTATTTT. Translation: CAWSRRSTDTQYF.